The 9 T cell receptor beta chains reported below all come from one sample, sequenced in a study of cytomegalovirus exposure and HLA in healthy donors. The PCR ran on 60 Vbeta and 13 Jbeta primers. The assay was immunoSEQ multiplex PCR, and TCRdb's table has in-frame clones only and misses some. Among around 140,000 clones listed, approximately 82% were seen once. The source material was PBMCs. The receptors here all came from a woman in her thirties or forties in good health and CMV-seronegative.

This chain joins TRBV19 and TRBJ2-7; 7 positions match TRBD1. This CDR3 comprises 14 residues. The V and J ends lost 6 bases and 2 bases, in that order; junction bases with no gene match: 7. Per the germline V gene, CDR1 is LNHDA and CDR2 is SQIVND (reference sequence). The CDR3 DNA follows: TGTGCCAGTAGAGGGACAGAGCTAGCCTACGAGCAGTACTTC. Protein: CASRGTELAYEQYF.

The V call is TRBV7-3, the J call TRBJ1-1; 7 nucleotides line up with TRBD1. V lost 5 bases to trimming and J lost 1 base; unmatched junction nucleotides: 7. The CDR3 sequence is 15 residues long. From germline, CDR1 is SGHTA and CDR2 FQGTGA. CDR3 DNA: TGTGCCAGCAGCCTCTCGGGGACAGCGAACACTGAAGCTTTCTTT. Protein product: CASSLSGTANTEAFF.

The V call is TRBV27, the J call TRBJ2-7, with 7 bases lining up with TRBD2. The germline CDR1 and CDR2 sequences are MNHEY and SMNVEV (reference sequence). Trimming removed 4 bases from V and 5 bases from J; junction bases left unmatched: 11. This CDR3 region has 15 residues. CDR3 residues: CASSSGWGGRNEQYF. Written as DNA, the CDR3 is TGTGCCAGCAGTTCAGGGTGGGGAGGGCGGAACGAGCAGTACTTC.

The J gene is TRBJ2-1, the V gene TRBV28; TRBD1 might be the D (6 bases). Trimming cost V 7 bases and J 2 bases, with 12 bases left between them. CDR1 is MDHEN, CDR2 SYDVKM, per germline. The CDR3 is 14 residues long. Here the CDR3 reads CASKEGGPYNEQFF. The CDR3, as DNA: TGTGCCAGCAAGGAAGGGGGTCCCTACAATGAGCAGTTCTTC.

The V and J genes are TRBV4-3 and TRBJ1-2; a possible D gene is TRBD1 (6 bases). Trimming stripped 0 bases from V and 8 bases from J, with 16 bases between. Germline assignment: CDR1 LGHNA and CDR2 YSLEER. The CDR3 extends over 15 amino acids. The DNA for the CDR3 is TGCGCCAGCAGCCAAGAAGCTCAGGGGATCTTCGGCTACACCTTC. Protein product: CASSQEAQGIFGYTF.

The gene calls are TRBV12-2 and TRBJ2-7; the table gives TRBD1 as D, unverified against the DNA. TRBV12-2 has pseudogene status. This CDR3 region has 16 residues. The CDR3 protein is CASRPLQGEEAHEQYF. DNA of the CDR3: TGTGCAAGTCGCCCACTACAGGGGGAAGAGGCACACGAGCAGTACTTC.

The chain is built from TRBV6-5 and TRBJ1-3, with TRBD1 matching 7 bases. V trimming: 0 bases; J trimming: 8 bases; junction bases outside the gene matches: 4. This CDR3 has 14 residues. Germline V gives CDR1 MNHEY, CDR2 SVGAGI. CDR3 nucleotide sequence: TGTGCCAGCAGTTACTCTAGACAGGGCCACACCATATATTTT. Translated: CASSYSRQGHTIYF.

This sequence joins TRBV6-5 and TRBJ2-5; a possible D gene is TRBD2 (7 bases). From germline, CDR1 is MNHEY and CDR2 SVGAGI. This CDR3 region has 13 residues. The ends were cut back, 7 bases at V and 10 bases at J, with 19 bases in the middle. CDR3 DNA: TGTGCCAGCATTGAAGGGGGGGCGGGGGACCAGTACTTC. Translation: CASIEGGAGDQYF.

The chain is built from TRBV5-6 and TRBJ2-3; D possibly corresponds to TRBD1 (5 bases). The V end was cut by 3 bases, the J end by 2 bases, with 13 bases between. There are 15 residues in the CDR3. Germline V gene sequence: CDR1 SGHDT, CDR2 YYEEEE. The CDR3 sequence is CASSSPWGYTDTQYF. CDR3 nucleotides: TGTGCCAGCAGCTCCCCCTGGGGCTACACAGATACGCAGTATTTT.